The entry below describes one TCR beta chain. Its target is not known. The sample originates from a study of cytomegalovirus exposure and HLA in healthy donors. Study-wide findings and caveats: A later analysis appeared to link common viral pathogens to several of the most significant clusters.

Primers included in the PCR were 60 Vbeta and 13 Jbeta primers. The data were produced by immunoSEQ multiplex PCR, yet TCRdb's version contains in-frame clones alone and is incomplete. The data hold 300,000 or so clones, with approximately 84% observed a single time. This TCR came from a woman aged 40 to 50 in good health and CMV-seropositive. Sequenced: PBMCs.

Written as DNA, the CDR3 is TGTGCCAGCAGCTTTGTGGGACAGGGCGGCGAGCAGTACTTC. Translating gives CASSFVGQGGEQYF. V is TRBV5-6 and J is TRBJ2-7; 9 bases line up with TRBD1. CDR1 is SGHDT and CDR2 is YYEEEE in the germline V gene. This CDR3 contains 14 residues. Trimming cost V 2 bases and J 6 bases; bases outside gene matches: 6. The full variable domain, in which reference TRBV5-6 and TRBJ2-7 provide the parts outside the CDR3, is DAGVTQSPTHLIKTRGQQVTLRCSPKSGHDTVSWYQQALGQGPQFIFQYYEEEERQRGNFPDRFSGHQFPNYSSELNVNALLLGDSALYLCASSFVGQGGEQYFGPGTRLTVT.